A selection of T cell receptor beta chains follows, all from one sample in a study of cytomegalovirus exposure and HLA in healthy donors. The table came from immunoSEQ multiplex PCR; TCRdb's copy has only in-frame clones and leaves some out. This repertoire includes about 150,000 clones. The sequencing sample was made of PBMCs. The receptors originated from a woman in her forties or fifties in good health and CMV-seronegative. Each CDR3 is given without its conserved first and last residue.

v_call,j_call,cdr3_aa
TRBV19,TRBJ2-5,ASSIRGRETQY
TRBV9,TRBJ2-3,ASSVDLRERGTDTQY
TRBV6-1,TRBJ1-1,ASTVTVNTEAF
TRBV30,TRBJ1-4,AWARGQKNEKLF
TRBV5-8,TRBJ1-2,ASSSGTGFNYGYT
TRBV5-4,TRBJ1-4,ASSTSGTGGEKLF
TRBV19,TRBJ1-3,ASSIDTADTGGNTIY
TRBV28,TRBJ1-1,ASSLSPPENTEAF
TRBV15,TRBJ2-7,ATSRDLGDEQY
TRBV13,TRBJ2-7,ASPGQGSNEQY
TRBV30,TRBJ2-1,ASTGRPDNEQF
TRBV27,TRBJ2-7,ASSSKGHEQY
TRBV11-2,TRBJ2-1,ASSSVRGRGEQF
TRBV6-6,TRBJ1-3,ASSFSQPGNTIY
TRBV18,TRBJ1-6,ASSPIGQDNSPLH
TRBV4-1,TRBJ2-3,ASSQDQGSSTDTQY
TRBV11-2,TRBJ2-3,ASSWTTGAETDTQY
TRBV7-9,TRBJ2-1,ASSLMGLAGDVQF
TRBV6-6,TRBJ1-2,ASSSRQVYGYT
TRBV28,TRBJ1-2,ASSLQGARGYT
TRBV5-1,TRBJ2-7,ASSLFDGYEQY
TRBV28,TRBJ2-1,ASITDIYSYNEQF
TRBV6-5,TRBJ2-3,ASSSAGDTQY
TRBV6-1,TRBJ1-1,ASSESGNTEAF
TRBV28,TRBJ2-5,ASSLPGSQETQY
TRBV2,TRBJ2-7,ASSAGTSTYEQY
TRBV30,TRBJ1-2,AYHGQANYGYT
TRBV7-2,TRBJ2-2,ASSLVDRATGELF
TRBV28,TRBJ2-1,ASSGARVAWNNEQF
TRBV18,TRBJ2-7,ASSPSSLRDEQY
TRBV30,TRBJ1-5,AWSVEDQPQH
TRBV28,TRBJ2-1,ASSFLAGHNEQF
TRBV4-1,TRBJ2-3,ASSQDDSPSTDTQY
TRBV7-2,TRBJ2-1,ASSPGGAWYNEQF
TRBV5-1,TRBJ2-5,ASSSSPQNGIETQY
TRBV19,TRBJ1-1,ASTRQPNTEAF
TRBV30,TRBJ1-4,AWSYGGGGEKLF
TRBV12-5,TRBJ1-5,ASGGVVGGYSNQPQH
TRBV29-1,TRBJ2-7,SVGPRAAEY
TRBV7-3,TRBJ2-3,ASSTGGGKDTQY
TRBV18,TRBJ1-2,ASSPGSPRGYT
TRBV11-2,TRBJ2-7,ASSLGLTGSHEQY
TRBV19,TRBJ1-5,ASSIRGEGSQPQH
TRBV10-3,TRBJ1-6,AITGGEGDSPLH
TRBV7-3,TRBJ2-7,ASSCTTGQY
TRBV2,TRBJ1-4,ASSYGQGARQYGEKLF
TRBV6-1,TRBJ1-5,ASSFQQGDNQPQH